The rows below give T cell receptor beta chains drawn from one sample of a study of OX40 agonist ivuxolimab in advanced cancers. TCRdb keeps only in-frame clones here, not all; method: immunoSEQ multiplex PCR. The sample lists tens of thousands of clones, about 90% seen once, with about 3.8% in the top ten. The source was CD4+ or CD8+ T cells sorted from blood, collected in a trial of the OX40 agonist ivuxolimab. These receptors all stem from an adult with an advanced solid tumor such as melanoma, head and neck, liver or kidney cancer. The CDR3 runs from the conserved cysteine through the conserved F or W. Fields, in order: V gene, J gene, clone size, D gene, CDR3 DNA, CDR3 protein. D genes are given only for firm matches. Clone size is shown for a subset of rows, as once, few, many or a class of expanded clone.

V gene: TRBV2
J gene: TRBJ2-1
clone size: once
D gene: .
CDR3 DNA: TGTGCCAGCAGTGAAGAGGTGGGGCAGTTCTTC
CDR3 protein: CASSEEVGQFF

V gene: TRBV5-4
J gene: TRBJ2-3
clone size: .
D gene: TRBD2
CDR3 DNA: TGTGCCAGCAGCCGTCGGACGGGGGGGGCAGATACGCAGTATTTT
CDR3 protein: CASSRRTGGADTQYF

V gene: TRBV28
J gene: TRBJ1-2
clone size: .
D gene: .
CDR3 DNA: TGTGCCAGCAGCGTACGGGATATAAGCTATGGCTACACCTTC
CDR3 protein: CASSVRDISYGYTF

V gene: TRBV11-2
J gene: TRBJ1-2
clone size: once
D gene: .
CDR3 DNA: TGTGCCAGCAGCTTACGTGTCAGGACTAAACAGGGTATTGACTATGGCTACACCTTC
CDR3 protein: CASSLRVRTKQGIDYGYTF

V gene: TRBV4-3
J gene: TRBJ2-3
clone size: .
D gene: .
CDR3 DNA: TGCGCCAGCGAGGGTCGGCCAGATACGCAGTATTTT
CDR3 protein: CASEGRPDTQYF

V gene: TRBV7-9
J gene: TRBJ2-2
clone size: .
D gene: TRBD2
CDR3 DNA: TGTGCCAGCAGCTTAGTTCCTGGCGGGGGGACGAACACCGGGGAGCTGTTTTTT
CDR3 protein: CASSLVPGGGTNTGELFF

V gene: TRBV7-9
J gene: TRBJ1-4
clone size: .
D gene: .
CDR3 DNA: TGTGCCAGCAGCTTAGGGATTTCAACTAATGAAAAACTGTTTTTT
CDR3 protein: CASSLGISTNEKLFF

V gene: TRBV7-8
J gene: TRBJ2-7
clone size: .
D gene: TRBD1
CDR3 DNA: TGTGCCAGCGGCGATCGACAGGGGTCGCATCGCTTC
CDR3 protein: CASGDRQGSHRF

V gene: TRBV5-1
J gene: TRBJ2-7
clone size: .
D gene: .
CDR3 DNA: TGCGCCAGCAGCTCGGCAGTCAGCGAGCAGTACTTC
CDR3 protein: CASSSAVSEQYF

V gene: TRBV5-6
J gene: TRBJ2-3
clone size: .
D gene: .
CDR3 DNA: TGTGCCAGCAGCTTACCGGCACAGAGCACAGATACGCAGTATTTT
CDR3 protein: CASSLPAQSTDTQYF

V gene: TRBV9
J gene: TRBJ2-3
clone size: .
D gene: .
CDR3 DNA: TGTGCCAGCAGCGCGGAGGATACGCAGTATTTT
CDR3 protein: CASSAEDTQYF

V gene: TRBV27
J gene: TRBJ2-3
clone size: .
D gene: .
CDR3 DNA: TGTGCCAGCAGTCCGGCACAGGGAGATACGCAGTATTTT
CDR3 protein: CASSPAQGDTQYF

V gene: TRBV7-8
J gene: TRBJ1-2
clone size: .
D gene: TRBD1
CDR3 DNA: TGTGCCAGCAGCCCAGGGACAGGGGGCGCTTCCCCCTATGGCTACACCTTC
CDR3 protein: CASSPGTGGASPYGYTF

V gene: TRBV5-6
J gene: TRBJ1-4
clone size: .
D gene: .
CDR3 DNA: TGTGCCAGCAGCTTGGGTCTTAGGGTCGAAAAACTGTTTTTT
CDR3 protein: CASSLGLRVEKLFF